Each of the 27 T cell receptor beta chains below was sequenced from the same sample in a study of T cells in Graves' hyperthyroidism and ophthalmopathy. Template material for amplifying TCR beta CDR3 regions consisted of RNA transcripts. Researchers ran a first-round RT-PCR on the TCR CDR3 using the HTBI primer set. TCRdb reprocessed the multiplex PCR reads with MiXCR, giving one entry per CDR3 protein. The sample gives 550,000 to 850,000 distinct CDR3 sequences, roughly 20% of which show up once; 16% is in the top ten. Sequenced: blood. The origin of the receptors is a woman aged 45-60 years with Graves' hyperthyroidism that later progressed to Graves' ophthalmopathy.

The gene calls are TRBV3-1 and TRBJ1-5, with TRBD1 as a possible D gene (5 bases). The CDR3 runs 15 residues. Trimming pared 5 bases from V and 0 bases from J, leaving 11 bases between. Looked up from germline, CDR1 is LGHDT and CDR2 is YNNKEL (reference sequence). The CDR3, as DNA: TGTGCCAGCAGCAGGGGTGTAAATAGCAATCAGCCCCAGCATTTT. Translating it yields CASSRGVNSNQPQHF.

This clonotype has a handful of counts. The chain uses TRBV19 and TRBJ1-5; 7 bases map to TRBD1. The ends lost 7 bases at V and 4 bases at J; junction bases unmatched: 7. The CDR3 loop spans 14 amino acids. The germline CDR1 and CDR2 sequences are LNHDA and SQIVND (reference sequence). The CDR3 DNA follows: TGTGCCAGTACCCCGACAGGGAGGAATCAGCCCCAGCATTTT. Its protein product is CASTPTGRNQPQHF.

The rearrangement joins TRBV9 to TRBJ2-5; D is ambiguous. Germline CDR1 is SGDLS and CDR2 is YYNGEE. V lost 0 bases, J lost 3 bases, and 12 bases lay in between. The CDR3 length is 15 residues. The CDR3 reads CASSVGVRQKETQYF. The CDR3, as DNA: TGTGCCAGCAGCGTAGGGGTCAGACAAAAAGAGACCCAGTACTTC.

The sample holds a few counts of this clonotype. The chain is built from TRBV3-1 and TRBJ2-3; 9 bases agree with TRBD2. Germline V gene data show CDR1 as LGHDT and CDR2 as YNNKEL (reference sequence). This CDR3 has 14 amino acids. V trimming: 1 base; J trimming: 4 bases; junction bases outside the gene matches: 0. CDR3 nucleotide sequence: TGTGCCAGCAGCCAAGGCGGGGGGGCAGATACGCAGTATTTT. Its protein is CASSQGGGADTQYF.

There are many counts of this clonotype. The V gene is TRBV12-3 or TRBV12-4, the J gene TRBJ2-5; D gene uncertain. Trimming removed 2 bases at V and 7 bases at J, with 11 bases between. The CDR3 is 13 amino acids. The CDR3 reads CASSLSPLVTQYF. The CDR3 coding sequence is TGTGCCAGCAGTTTATCGCCGCTTGTGACCCAGTACTTC.

This chain connects TRBV25-1 to TRBJ1-1, with D possibly TRBD1 on 6 matching bases. Trimming left V 5 bases short and J 3 bases short, with 10 bases between. CDR3 length: 13 residues. Germline V lookup: CDR1 MGHDK, CDR2 SYGVNS. The CDR3 region has the DNA TGTGCCAGCAGTCATACAGGGTACACTGAAGCTTTCTTT. Its protein product is CASSHTGYTEAFF.

This clonotype was recorded only once. This likely comes from a read error, as the CDR3 has no conserved phenylalanine or tryptophan at its end. The genes are TRBV11-2 and TRBJ2-1; tentatively, D is TRBD1 (6 bases). CDR3 length equals 17 residues. Looked up from germline, CDR1 is SGHAT and CDR2 is FQNNGV. V was pared by 1 base and J by 5 bases, with 18 bases between. The CDR3 sequence is CASSLVSGAGQDNEQFS. CDR3 DNA: TGTGCCAGCAGCTTAGTTTCAGGGGCAGGGCAGGACAATGAGCAGTTCTCC.

The chain employs TRBV10-3 and TRBJ2-7; maybe TRBD2 (5 bases). Looked up from germline, CDR1 is ENHRY and CDR2 is SYGVKD. This CDR3 has 13 amino acids. V lost 8 bases, J lost 3 bases, and 14 bases lay in between. CDR3 DNA sequence: TGTGCCATCGAGGGTACAGAAAACTACGAGCAGTACTTC. Its protein is CAIEGTENYEQYF.

The V gene is TRBV6-1, the J gene TRBJ2-5; 9 bases are a match to TRBD1. Germline loops: CDR1 MNHNS, CDR2 SASEGT. The CDR3 is 14 amino acids. V shed 6 bases and J 5 bases; nucleotides not matched to a gene: 7. The chain's CDR3 is CASRTTTGGETQYF. The CDR3 nucleotides read TGTGCCAGCAGGACGACTACAGGGGGCGAGACCCAGTACTTC.

The chain joins TRBV11-2 to TRBJ1-2; D is perhaps TRBD1 (5 bases). CDR3 length: 15 amino acids. Trimming stripped 0 bases from V and 2 bases from J, with 10 bases between. CDR1 is SGHAT and CDR2 is FQNNGV in the germline V gene. The CDR3 loop is CASSLDWEGNYGYTF. The CDR3 DNA reads as TGTGCCAGCAGCTTAGATTGGGAGGGGAACTATGGCTACACCTTC.

This clonotype was counted only a few times. The gene calls are TRBV6-1 and TRBJ1-4; TRBD1 might be the D (5 bases). From germline, CDR1 is MNHNS and CDR2 SASEGT. This CDR3 is 12 amino acids long. Trimming removed 7 bases from V and 5 bases from J, with 8 bases in between. Here the CDR3 reads CASMGGNEKLFF. CDR3 sequence (DNA): TGTGCCAGCATGGGGGGGAATGAAAAACTGTTTTTT.

This clonotype appeared many times. The chain joins TRBV11-2 to TRBJ2-1; 12 bases are shared with TRBD2. This CDR3 contains 15 residues. Trimming took 5 bases from V and 4 from J; bases not matched to a gene: 3. Germline loops: CDR1 SGHAT, CDR2 FQNNGV. The CDR3 DNA reads TGTGCCAGCAGCGCTGGGACTAGCGGGTACAATGAGCAGTTCTTC. Amino acids: CASSAGTSGYNEQFF.

This clonotype came up many times. The V call is TRBV7-9, the J call TRBJ1-2; 7 bases align to TRBD1. CDR3 length: 12 amino acids. V dropped 5 bases and J dropped 7; count of bases not matched to a gene: 4. CDR1 is SEHNR, CDR2 FQNEAQ, per germline (reference sequence). The CDR3 DNA reads TGTGCCAGCAGCCCGACAGGGTTTGGCTACACCTTC. Translating gives CASSPTGFGYTF.

This clonotype was seen a few times. The rearrangement links TRBV6-1 to TRBJ2-7; the D gene is possibly TRBD2 (7 bases). CDR1 and CDR2 (germline): MNHNS, SASEGT. V lost 7 bases, J lost 2 bases, and 15 bases lay in between. The CDR3 covers 14 residues. The CDR3 loop is CASNERGGPYEQYF. CDR3 coding DNA: TGTGCCAGCAATGAGAGGGGGGGCCCCTACGAGCAGTACTTC.

As concerns this clonotype: A read error is possible here, since a much larger clone lies one base away. V usage is TRBV20-1 and J usage is TRBJ2-3, with 7 bases identical to TRBD2. Trimming removed 3 bases from V and 4 bases from J; junction bases left unmatched: 4. Germline V lookup: CDR1 DFQATT, CDR2 SNEGSKA (reference sequence). The CDR3 has 13 residues. The CDR3 region is CSASRDYADTQYF. The CDR3 DNA follows: TGCAGTGCTAGCCGGGACTACGCAGATACGCAGTATTTT.

The chain employs TRBV6-1 and TRBJ1-2, with TRBD1 identical over 9 bases. The CDR3 is made up of 14 amino acids. With V trimmed by 5 bases and J by 3 bases, 4 bases remained unmatched. Germline CDR1 MNHNS, CDR2 SASEGT. The CDR3 sequence is CASSYTGGDYGYTF. The DNA for the CDR3 is TGTGCCAGCAGTTATACAGGGGGCGACTATGGCTACACCTTC.

With respect to this clonotype: This could be a read error, since a much larger clone is one nucleotide away. Because it lacks the conserved phenylalanine or tryptophan at the end, this CDR3 is likely a read error. CDR3 coding DNA: TGTGCCAGCGGCCGGCGACAGGGTGAAGAAGCTTTCCTT. Translated: CASGRRQGEEAFL. The rearrangement joins TRBV7-9 to TRBJ1-1; 7 nucleotides line up with TRBD1. With 8 bases clipped from V and 8 bases from J, the junction kept 11 bases outside the gene matches. The CDR3 contains 13 residues. Germline CDR1 and CDR2: SEHNR and FQNEAQ (reference sequence).

This clonotype was observed at least ten times. This chain connects TRBV5-1 to TRBJ2-7, with 11 bases matching TRBD2. The germline CDR1 and CDR2 sequences are SGHRS and YFSETQ. V lost 4 bases, J lost 7 bases, and 7 bases stayed unmatched. The CDR3 totals 14 residues. The CDR3 DNA is TGCGCCAGCAGCCCAGGGACTAGCGGAGGGGAGCAGTACTTC. It is translated as CASSPGTSGGEQYF.

This clonotype was picked up many times. The rearrangement uses TRBV30 and TRBJ1-5, with TRBD1 matching over 10 bases. The length of the CDR3 is 14 residues. After removal of 4 bases from V and 4 bases from J, the junction contained 4 bases not matched to a gene. The V gene's germline CDR1 is GTSNPN and CDR2 SVGIG (reference sequence). CDR3 region: CAWTSGQGNQPQHF. The CDR3 DNA reads as TGTGCCTGGACGTCGGGACAGGGGAATCAGCCCCAGCATTTT.

The chain employs TRBV27 and TRBJ2-7, with TRBD1 matching 9 bases. The CDR3 extends over 14 amino acids. With V trimmed by 3 bases and J by 4 bases, 4 bases remained unmatched. The germline CDR1 and CDR2 sequences are MNHEY and SMNVEV (reference sequence). CDR3 residues: CASSFGTGNYEQYF. The DNA for the CDR3 is TGTGCCAGCAGTTTTGGGACAGGGAATTACGAGCAGTACTTC.

This clonotype was picked up many times. The chain recombines TRBV3-1 with TRBJ2-1; 11 bases map to TRBD2. Germline CDR1 reads LGHDT; CDR2 reads YNNKEL (reference sequence). J lost 8 bases, V lost 4 bases, and 19 bases had no gene match. This CDR3 comprises 19 residues. This CDR3 is CASSPFVDPGLAAKDEQFF. The CDR3 DNA reads as TGTGCCAGCAGCCCATTCGTGGACCCGGGACTAGCGGCAAAGGATGAGCAGTTCTTC.

This chain joins TRBV10-1 and TRBJ2-1, with 7 bases identical to TRBD2. The CDR3 runs 15 residues. V lost 2 bases and J lost 0; bases outside the gene matches: 1. Germline V lookup: CDR1 WNHNN, CDR2 SYGVQD (reference sequence). The CDR3: CASSEAGVSYNEQFF. In DNA form, the CDR3 reads TGCGCCAGCAGTGAGGCGGGGGTCTCCTACAATGAGCAGTTCTTC.

This clonotype was counted at least ten times. The J gene is TRBJ1-1, the V gene TRBV3-1; tentative D call: TRBD1 (5 bases). Germline V gene data show CDR1 as LGHDT and CDR2 as YNNKEL (reference sequence). The CDR3 covers 13 residues. Trimming took off 4 bases at V and 4 bases at J, with 10 bases between the two ends. The CDR3 DNA follows: TGTGCCAGCAGCCGAGAAAGGGGCACTGAAGCTTTCTTT. It specifies CASSRERGTEAFF.

This clonotype has ten or more counts. This chain uses TRBV2 with TRBJ1-5; the D gene is possibly TRBD1 (5 bases). The length of the CDR3 is 14 residues. The germline V gene encodes CDR1 SNHLY and CDR2 FYNNEI. The V end was cut by 4 bases, the J end by 8 bases, with 15 bases between. The CDR3 coding sequence is TGTGCCAGCAGTGGAAGGGGAGGTACCAAGCCCCAGCATTTT. This gives the protein CASSGRGGTKPQHF.

Here the CDR3 DNA reads TGCAGCGTTGAAGGGCCAGGGGTTGCAACTAATGAAAAACTGTTTTTT. This translates into CSVEGPGVATNEKLFF. The chain joins TRBV29-1 to TRBJ1-4, with D tentatively TRBD1 (6 bases). Trimming took off 1 base at V and 0 bases at J, with 12 bases between the two ends. CDR3 length: 16 residues. Germline V CDR1 and CDR2: SQVTM, ANQGSEA.

The gene calls are TRBV7-6 and TRBJ1-1; unclear D gene. The CDR3 runs to 12 residues. Germline loops: CDR1 SGHVS, CDR2 FNYEAQ. V was pared by 3 bases and J by 6 bases, with 8 bases between. The CDR3 DNA follows: TGTGCCAGCAGCTTTTTGGAGTCTGAAGCTTTCTTT. As protein: CASSFLESEAFF. The full variable domain, in which reference TRBV7-6 and TRBJ1-1 provide the parts outside the CDR3, is GAGVSQSPRYKVTKRGQDVALRCDPISGHVSLYWYRQALGQGPEFLTYFNYEAQQDKSGLPNDRFSAERPEGSISTLTIQRTEQRDSAMYRCASSFLESEAFFGQGTRLTVV.

This clonotype was seen at least ten times. The V and J genes are TRBV12-3 or TRBV12-4 and TRBJ2-1, with 8 nucleotides matching TRBD1. The J segment lost 6 bases and the V segment lost 8 bases, leaving 9 bases of the junction unmatched. The CDR3 spans 14 residues. Here the CDR3 DNA reads TGTGCCAGCCAACGGACAGGGTTCGGCAATGAGCAGTTCTTC. The encoded protein is CASQRTGFGNEQFF.